Listed below are T cell receptor beta chains from one sample, sequenced in a study of blood T cell repertoires in COVID-19. Libraries were prepared by immunoSEQ multiplex PCR; TCRdb keeps only in-frame clonotypes and omits some of them. The sample yields roughly 95,000 clones, 70% to 90% seen once. The sample was peripheral blood. Source of these receptors: a man in his 60s with acute or convalescent COVID-19. CDR3s include the opening cysteine and the closing phenylalanine or tryptophan. Fields, in order: V gene, J gene, D gene, clone size, CDR3 protein, CDR3 DNA. The D gene is left open where the match is weak. Not every row has a clone size; where given, it reads once, few, many or a size class.

v_gene: TRBV4-1; j_gene: TRBJ2-1; d_gene: TRBD1; abundance: NA; CDR3aa: CASSLDRGARGYNEQFF; CDR3nt: TGCGCCAGCAGCCTCGACAGGGGCGCCCGGGGGTACAATGAGCAGTTCTTC
v_gene: TRBV7-9; j_gene: TRBJ1-1; d_gene: TRBD1; abundance: once; CDR3aa: CASSPRQGGNTEAFF; CDR3nt: TGTGCCAGCAGCCCCAGACAGGGAGGGAACACTGAAGCTTTCTTT
v_gene: TRBV6-5; j_gene: TRBJ1-6; d_gene: TRBD1; abundance: NA; CDR3aa: CASRPGTGYNSPLHF; CDR3nt: TGTGCCAGCAGACCCGGGACAGGGTATAATTCACCCCTCCACTTT
v_gene: TRBV12-1; j_gene: TRBJ2-2; d_gene: NA; abundance: once; CDR3aa: CASSSRERGAGELFF; CDR3nt: TGTGCCAGCAGCTCCCGTGAGCGGGGGGCCGGGGAGCTGTTTTTT
v_gene: TRBV9; j_gene: TRBJ1-1; d_gene: NA; abundance: once; CDR3aa: CASSVATNTEAFF; CDR3nt: TGTGCCAGCAGCGTAGCTACGAACACTGAAGCTTTCTTT
v_gene: TRBV24-1; j_gene: TRBJ1-4; d_gene: NA; abundance: NA; CDR3aa: CATSDSGGANEKLFF; CDR3nt: TGTGCCACCAGTGATTCGGGGGGGGCTAATGAAAAACTGTTTTTT
v_gene: TRBV14; j_gene: TRBJ2-1; d_gene: TRBD2; abundance: NA; CDR3aa: CASSQEGRAFF; CDR3nt: TGTGCCAGCAGCCAAGAAGGGAGGGCTTTCTTC
v_gene: TRBV18; j_gene: TRBJ2-5; d_gene: TRBD1; abundance: NA; CDR3aa: CASSPDAGGQETQYF; CDR3nt: TGTGCCAGCTCACCGGACGCAGGGGGCCAAGAGACCCAGTACTTC
v_gene: TRBV25-1; j_gene: TRBJ2-5; d_gene: NA; abundance: NA; CDR3aa: CASSAGAGETQYF; CDR3nt: TGTGCCAGCAGTGCAGGGGCGGGAGAGACCCAGTACTTC
v_gene: TRBV3-1/TRBV3-2; j_gene: TRBJ1-3; d_gene: TRBD1; abundance: NA; CDR3aa: CASSKTGTSGNTIYF; CDR3nt: TGTGCCAGCAGCAAGACAGGGACCTCTGGAAACACCATATATTTT
v_gene: TRBV14; j_gene: TRBJ2-1; d_gene: TRBD2; abundance: NA; CDR3aa: CASSQNSGGAYNEQFF; CDR3nt: TGTGCCAGCAGCCAAAACAGCGGGGGGGCCTACAATGAGCAGTTCTTC
v_gene: TRBV7-9; j_gene: TRBJ2-1; d_gene: TRBD2; abundance: few; CDR3aa: CASSLDSLGRGNEQFF; CDR3nt: TGTGCCAGCAGCTTAGATTCCCTAGGGCGGGGGAATGAGCAGTTCTTC
v_gene: TRBV5-4; j_gene: TRBJ2-3; d_gene: TRBD2; abundance: NA; CDR3aa: CASSSGLAGLTDTQYF; CDR3nt: TGTGCCAGCAGCTCGGGACTAGCGGGACTCACAGATACGCAGTATTTT
v_gene: TRBV3-1/TRBV3-2; j_gene: TRBJ1-1; d_gene: NA; abundance: NA; CDR3aa: CASSQGARNTEAFF; CDR3nt: TGTGCCAGCAGCCAGGGGGCACGGAACACTGAAGCTTTCTTT
v_gene: TRBV7-9; j_gene: TRBJ2-5; d_gene: TRBD2; abundance: NA; CDR3aa: CASSKSLAEQETQYF; CDR3nt: TGTGCCAGCAGCAAATCGCTAGCGGAGCAAGAGACCCAGTACTTC
v_gene: TRBV10-3; j_gene: TRBJ2-7; d_gene: NA; abundance: NA; CDR3aa: CAISESQGEQYF; CDR3nt: TGTGCCATCAGTGAGTCTCAGGGAGAGCAGTACTTC
v_gene: TRBV7-2; j_gene: TRBJ1-1; d_gene: NA; abundance: NA; CDR3aa: CASSLAGTEAFF; CDR3nt: TGTGCCAGCAGCTTAGCCGGGACTGAAGCTTTCTTT
v_gene: TRBV23-1; j_gene: TRBJ2-4; d_gene: NA; abundance: NA; CDR3aa: CASSQSWGRFSIQYF; CDR3nt: TGCGCCAGCAGTCAATCGTGGGGGCGCTTCAGCATTCAGTACTTC
v_gene: TRBV18; j_gene: TRBJ1-6; d_gene: TRBD1; abundance: NA; CDR3aa: CASSRDRYNSPLHF; CDR3nt: TGTGCCAGCTCACGGGACAGGTACAATTCACCCCTCCACTTT
v_gene: TRBV7-2; j_gene: TRBJ2-3; d_gene: TRBD1; abundance: NA; CDR3aa: CASSLEGQGFGRDTQYF; CDR3nt: TGTGCCAGCAGCTTAGAGGGACAGGGTTTTGGACGAGATACGCAGTATTTT
v_gene: TRBV7-9; j_gene: TRBJ1-2; d_gene: NA; abundance: few; CDR3aa: CASSLEIGGGGYTF; CDR3nt: TGTGCCAGCAGCTTAGAAATAGGGGGTGGCGGCTACACCTTC
v_gene: TRBV19; j_gene: TRBJ1-2; d_gene: TRBD1; abundance: NA; CDR3aa: CASSDRGGKDGYTF; CDR3nt: TGTGCCAGTAGTGACAGGGGAGGAAAGGATGGCTACACCTTC
v_gene: TRBV6-1; j_gene: TRBJ2-2; d_gene: NA; abundance: NA; CDR3aa: CASSEGWGRELFF; CDR3nt: TGTGCCAGCAGTGAAGGGTGGGGCAGGGAGCTGTTTTTT
v_gene: TRBV7-2; j_gene: TRBJ2-5; d_gene: TRBD2; abundance: once; CDR3aa: CASSLRVAGEGETQYF; CDR3nt: TGTGCCAGCAGCCTAAGGGTAGCGGGAGAGGGAGAGACCCAGTACTTC
v_gene: TRBV7-9; j_gene: TRBJ2-5; d_gene: TRBD2; abundance: NA; CDR3aa: CASRAGQETQYF; CDR3nt: TGTGCCAGCCGAGCGGGGCAAGAGACCCAGTACTTC
v_gene: TRBV27; j_gene: TRBJ1-6; d_gene: TRBD1; abundance: few; CDR3aa: CASSPGQGAPNSPLHF; CDR3nt: TGTGCCAGCAGTCCGGGACAGGGGGCCCCTAATTCACCCCTCCACTTT
v_gene: TRBV5-6; j_gene: TRBJ1-1; d_gene: NA; abundance: NA; CDR3aa: CASSKQNTEAFF; CDR3nt: TGTGCCAGCAGCAAACAGAACACTGAAGCTTTCTTT
v_gene: TRBV5-6; j_gene: TRBJ1-6; d_gene: NA; abundance: NA; CDR3aa: CASSPYRAPNSPLHF; CDR3nt: TGTGCCAGCAGCCCGTACAGGGCTCCGAACTCACCCCTCCACTTT
v_gene: TRBV5-1; j_gene: TRBJ2-3; d_gene: TRBD2; abundance: NA; CDR3aa: CASRPGTSGDTQYF; CDR3nt: TGCGCCAGCAGGCCCGGGACTAGCGGAGATACGCAGTATTTT
v_gene: TRBV6-5; j_gene: TRBJ1-5; d_gene: NA; abundance: NA; CDR3aa: CASSYSAGNQPQHF; CDR3nt: TGTGCCAGCAGTTACTCTGCGGGCAATCAGCCCCAGCATTTT
v_gene: TRBV2; j_gene: TRBJ1-4; d_gene: NA; abundance: NA; CDR3aa: CASTPGFYEKLFF; CDR3nt: TGTGCCAGCACCCCAGGGTTTTATGAAAAACTGTTTTTT
v_gene: TRBV5-1; j_gene: TRBJ2-1; d_gene: NA; abundance: NA; CDR3aa: CASSLEARDNEQFF; CDR3nt: TGCGCCAGCAGCTTGGAGGCCAGGGACAATGAGCAGTTCTTC
v_gene: TRBV7-6; j_gene: TRBJ2-1; d_gene: NA; abundance: NA; CDR3aa: CASSLAPNDYNEQFF; CDR3nt: TGTGCCAGCAGCTTAGCGCCTAACGACTACAATGAGCAGTTCTTC
v_gene: TRBV5-6; j_gene: TRBJ1-5; d_gene: TRBD1; abundance: NA; CDR3aa: CASSWGQGRNQPQHF; CDR3nt: TGTGCCAGCAGCTGGGGACAGGGTCGGAATCAGCCCCAGCATTTT
v_gene: TRBV11-2; j_gene: TRBJ2-2; d_gene: NA; abundance: NA; CDR3aa: CASSSSVNTGELFF; CDR3nt: TGTGCCAGCAGCTCGTCAGTGAACACCGGGGAGCTGTTTTTT
v_gene: TRBV5-1; j_gene: TRBJ2-1; d_gene: TRBD1; abundance: NA; CDR3aa: CASSVGQFVGQFF; CDR3nt: TGCGCCAGCAGCGTGGGACAGTTCGTGGGGCAGTTCTTC
v_gene: TRBV7-6; j_gene: TRBJ1-3; d_gene: NA; abundance: NA; CDR3aa: CASSPLPFSSGNTIYF; CDR3nt: TGTGCCAGCAGCCCCCTTCCTTTTAGCTCTGGAAACACCATATATTTT
v_gene: TRBV30; j_gene: TRBJ2-7; d_gene: TRBD2; abundance: NA; CDR3aa: CAWSRGEVYEQYF; CDR3nt: TGTGCCTGGTCCCGGGGGGAGGTCTACGAGCAGTACTTC
v_gene: TRBV19; j_gene: TRBJ1-5; d_gene: NA; abundance: NA; CDR3aa: CASTLQQGLQPQHF; CDR3nt: TGTGCCAGTACTTTACAACAGGGTCTTCAGCCCCAGCATTTT
v_gene: TRBV11-3; j_gene: TRBJ2-1; d_gene: TRBD2; abundance: NA; CDR3aa: CASSQTSGTGNEQFF; CDR3nt: TGTGCCAGCAGCCAGACTAGCGGGACCGGAAATGAGCAGTTCTTC
v_gene: TRBV7-2; j_gene: TRBJ1-4; d_gene: TRBD1; abundance: NA; CDR3aa: CASSRQGGEKLFF; CDR3nt: TGTGCCAGCAGCCGACAGGGGGGCGAAAAACTGTTTTTT
v_gene: TRBV18; j_gene: TRBJ2-3; d_gene: NA; abundance: NA; CDR3aa: CASSPGASTDTQYF; CDR3nt: TGTGCCAGCTCACCAGGGGCATCCACAGATACGCAGTATTTT
v_gene: TRBV28; j_gene: TRBJ1-1; d_gene: NA; abundance: NA; CDR3aa: CASSLSGGEAFF; CDR3nt: TGTGCCAGCAGTTTGAGCGGAGGTGAAGCTTTCTTT
v_gene: TRBV4-3; j_gene: TRBJ1-4; d_gene: NA; abundance: few; CDR3aa: CASSPQSMSTNEKLFF; CDR3nt: TGCGCCAGCAGCCCCCAGTCCATGTCAACTAATGAAAAACTGTTTTTT
v_gene: TRBV3-1/TRBV3-2; j_gene: TRBJ1-6; d_gene: NA; abundance: NA; CDR3aa: CASSLRPGGTNSPLHF; CDR3nt: TGTGCCAGCAGCCTCAGGCCCGGGGGGACCAATTCACCCCTCCACTTT
v_gene: TRBV28; j_gene: TRBJ2-2; d_gene: TRBD2; abundance: NA; CDR3aa: CASSLTGGSPGELFF; CDR3nt: TGTGCCAGCAGTTTAACGGGCGGGAGCCCCGGGGAGCTGTTTTTT
v_gene: TRBV27; j_gene: TRBJ1-1; d_gene: NA; abundance: NA; CDR3aa: CASSLARTDTEAFF; CDR3nt: TGTGCCAGCAGTTTAGCCCGGACAGACACTGAAGCTTTCTTT